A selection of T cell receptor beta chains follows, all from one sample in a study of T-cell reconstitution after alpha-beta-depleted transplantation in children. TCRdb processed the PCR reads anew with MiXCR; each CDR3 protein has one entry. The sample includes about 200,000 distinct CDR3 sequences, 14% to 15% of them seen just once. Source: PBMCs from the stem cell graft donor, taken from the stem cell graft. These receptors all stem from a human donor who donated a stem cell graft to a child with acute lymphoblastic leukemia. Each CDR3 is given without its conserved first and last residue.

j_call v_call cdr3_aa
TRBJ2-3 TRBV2 ASLGIAGPNTQY
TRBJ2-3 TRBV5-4 ASSLERDTQY
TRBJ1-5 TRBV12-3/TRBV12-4 ASSLVGDNNQPQH
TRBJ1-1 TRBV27 ASSAPLHGTREAF
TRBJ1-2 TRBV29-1 SALQGGNYGYT
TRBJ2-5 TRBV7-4 ASSLDPDRGQETQY
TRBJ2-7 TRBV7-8 ASSLVTGGDEQY
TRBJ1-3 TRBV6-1 ASRPDRATGNTIY
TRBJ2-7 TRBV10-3 AISESGDLAYEQY
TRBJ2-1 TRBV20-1 SARDLSGRAVEQF
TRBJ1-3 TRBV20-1 SAREAGNTIY
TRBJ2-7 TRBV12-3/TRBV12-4 ASTPVMGVQY
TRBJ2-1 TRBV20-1 SAIPPRSGRPEQF